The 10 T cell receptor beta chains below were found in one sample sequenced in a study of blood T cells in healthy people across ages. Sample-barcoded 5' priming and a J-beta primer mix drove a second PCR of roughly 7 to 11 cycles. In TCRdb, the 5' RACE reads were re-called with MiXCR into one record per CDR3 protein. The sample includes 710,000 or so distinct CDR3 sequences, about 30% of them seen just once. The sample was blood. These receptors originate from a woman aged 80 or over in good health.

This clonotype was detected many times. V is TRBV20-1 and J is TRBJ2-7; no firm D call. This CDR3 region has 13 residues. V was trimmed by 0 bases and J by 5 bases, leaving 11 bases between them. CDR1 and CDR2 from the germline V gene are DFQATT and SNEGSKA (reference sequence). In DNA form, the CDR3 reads TGCAGTGCTAGAGAGGCTAGTCGCAACGAGCAGTACTTC. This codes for CSAREASRNEQYF.

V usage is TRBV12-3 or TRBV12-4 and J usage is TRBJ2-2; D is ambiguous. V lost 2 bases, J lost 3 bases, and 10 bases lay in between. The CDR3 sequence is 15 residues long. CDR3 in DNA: TGTGCCAGCAGTTTAAACTTTCCCGACACCGGGGAGCTGTTTTTT. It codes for CASSLNFPDTGELFF.

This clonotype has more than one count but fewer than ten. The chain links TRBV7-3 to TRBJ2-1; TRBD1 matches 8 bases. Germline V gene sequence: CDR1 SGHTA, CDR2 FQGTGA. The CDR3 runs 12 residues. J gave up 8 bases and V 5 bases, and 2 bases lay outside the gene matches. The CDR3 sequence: CASSDRGYEQFF. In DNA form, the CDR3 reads TGTGCCAGCAGCGACAGGGGTTATGAGCAGTTCTTC.

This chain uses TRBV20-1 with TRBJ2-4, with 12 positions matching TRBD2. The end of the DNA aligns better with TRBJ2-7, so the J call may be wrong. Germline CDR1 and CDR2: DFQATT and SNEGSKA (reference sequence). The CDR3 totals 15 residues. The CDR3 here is CSARALAGGIYEQYF. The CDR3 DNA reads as TGCAGTGCTAGAGCCCTAGCGGGGGGGATCTACGAGCAGTACTTC.

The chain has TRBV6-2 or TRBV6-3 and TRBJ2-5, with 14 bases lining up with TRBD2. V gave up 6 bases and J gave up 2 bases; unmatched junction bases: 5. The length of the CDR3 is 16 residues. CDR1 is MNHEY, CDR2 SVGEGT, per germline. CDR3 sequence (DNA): TGTGCCAGCAGACGGACTAGCGGGGGGTTACAAGAGACCCAGTACTTC. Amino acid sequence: CASRRTSGGLQETQYF.

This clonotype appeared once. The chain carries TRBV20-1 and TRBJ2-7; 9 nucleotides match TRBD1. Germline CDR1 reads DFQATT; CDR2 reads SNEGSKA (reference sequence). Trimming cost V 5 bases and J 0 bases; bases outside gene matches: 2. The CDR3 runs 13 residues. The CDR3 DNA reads TGCAGTGCTTACAGGGGGCTCTCCTACGAGCAGTACTTC. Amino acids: CSAYRGLSYEQYF.

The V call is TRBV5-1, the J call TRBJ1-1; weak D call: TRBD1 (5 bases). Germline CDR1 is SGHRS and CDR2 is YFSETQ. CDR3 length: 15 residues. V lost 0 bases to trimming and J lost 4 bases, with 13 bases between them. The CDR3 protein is CASSLAFGRGTEAFF. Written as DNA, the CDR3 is TGCGCCAGCAGCTTGGCCTTCGGGAGGGGCACTGAAGCTTTCTTT.

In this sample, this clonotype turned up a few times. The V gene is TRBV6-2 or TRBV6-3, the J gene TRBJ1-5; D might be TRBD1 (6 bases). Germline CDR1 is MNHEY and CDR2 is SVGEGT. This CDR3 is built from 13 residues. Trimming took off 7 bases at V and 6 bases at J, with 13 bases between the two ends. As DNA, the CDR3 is TGTGCCAGCAAATTGGCAGGGGCTCAGCCCCAGCATTTT. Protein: CASKLAGAQPQHF.

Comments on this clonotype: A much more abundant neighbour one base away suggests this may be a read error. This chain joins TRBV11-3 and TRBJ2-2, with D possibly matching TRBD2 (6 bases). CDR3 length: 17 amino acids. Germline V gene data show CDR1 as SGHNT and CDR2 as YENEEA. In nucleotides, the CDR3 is TGTGCCAGCAGCTTAGTGGGGACTGTCGCGAACACCGGGGAGCGGTTTTTT. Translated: CASSLVGTVANTGERFF.

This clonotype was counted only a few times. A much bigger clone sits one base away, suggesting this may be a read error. CDR3 in amino acids: CASSQLRAGRETQFF. The CDR3 DNA sequence: TGTGCCAGCAGCCAATTACGAGCGGGGCGGGAGACCCAGTTCTTC. This chain connects TRBV7-2 to TRBJ2-1; 7 bases line up with TRBD2. The CDR3 loop spans 15 amino acids. The trim removed 5 bases at V and 13 bases at J, leaving 17 bases unmatched. The germline V gene encodes CDR1 SGHTA and CDR2 FQGNSA.